One and the same sample provided the 10 T cell receptor beta chains below, sequenced in a study of T cells in women clearing cervical HPV infection. Clones were sequenced by immunoSEQ multiplex PCR, and TCRdb holds only the in-frame ones, with some missing. The table for this sample gives over 15,000 clones. Sequenced: blood buffy coat. These receptor sequences come from a woman aged 18 to 75 with a cervical HPV16 infection that either progressed to CIN3+ or cleared (not recorded which).

On this clone: The read is 3 residues too short to cover the CDR3 end, so that end is filled in from the germline J gene. The chain combines TRBV14 with TRBJ2-2, with 8 bases aligning to TRBD2. The germline V gene encodes CDR1 SGHDN and CDR2 FVKESK. Trimming at V came to 5 bases and at J to 1 base, leaving 12 bases not matched to a gene. CDR3 length equals 18 residues. CDR3 residues: CASSSKRRLAGNTGELFF. CDR3 DNA, as far as it was read: TGTGCCAGCAGCTCGAAGAGGCGGCTAGCGGGGAACACCGGGGAG.

On this clone: The CDR3 end falls 3 residues outside the read, so it is completed with the germline J gene. The chain employs TRBV7-6 and TRBJ1-4; 10 bases line up with TRBD1. The V gene end was trimmed by 5 bases and the J gene end by 7 bases; junction bases not matched to a gene: 7. Germline V gives CDR1 SGHVS, CDR2 FNYEAQ. The CDR3 has 15 residues. CDR3 DNA (partial): TGTGCCAGCAGCCGGAGGGACAGGGGAGGTGAAAAA. It codes for CASSRRDRGGEK. The CDR3 reads in full as CASSRRDRGGEKLFF.

Notes on this clone: The CDR3 end is not reached by the read, which stops 3 residues before it; the germline J gene fills it in. The chain has TRBV7-8 and TRBJ1-3; TRBD1 matches 11 bases. This CDR3 region has 14 residues. Germline lookup yields CDR1 SGHVS and CDR2 FQNEAQ. The CDR3 DNA, read in part, is TGTGCCAGCAGCGAGCTCGGGACAGGGGGTTTT. Its protein is CASSELGTGGF. The CDR3 in its entirety is CASSELGTGGFIYF.

Concerning this clone itself: Read data end 3 residues before the CDR3 end; the end is taken from the germline J gene. J is TRBJ2-5 and V is TRBV5-1; 7 nucleotides line up with TRBD1. The CDR3 extends over 15 amino acids. The V gene end was trimmed by 2 bases and the J gene end by 0 bases; junction bases not matched to a gene: 4. Germline V gene lookup returns CDR1 SGHRS and CDR2 YFSETQ. Here the CDR3 reads CASSFGTVDQETQYF. CDR3 DNA, as far as it was read: TGCGCCAGCAGCTTCGGGACAGTAGACCAAGAGACC.

Concerning this clone itself: The read terminates 3 residues ahead of where the CDR3 ends, so the germline J gene completes it. The V and J genes are TRBV30 and TRBJ1-1, with TRBD1 as a possible D gene (6 bases). This CDR3 has 12 residues. Germline V gene lookup returns CDR1 GTSNPN and CDR2 SVGIG (reference sequence). Trimming shortened V by 2 bases and J by 7 bases, and 11 bases separated the two germline ends. CDR3 protein: CAWSIQGIEAFF. The CDR3 bases that were read are TGTGCCTGGAGTATCCAGGGGATTGAA.

Concerning this clone itself: Read sequence stops 3 residues before the CDR3 end, and the germline J gene provides the missing end. The rearrangement joins TRBV18 to TRBJ1-3; TRBD1 aligns across 10 bases. CDR1 is KGHSH, CDR2 LQKENI, per germline. Trimming cost V 3 bases and J 4 bases; bases outside gene matches: 9. The CDR3 covers 17 residues. The CDR3 loop reads CASSPTVDRGLGNTIYF. CDR3 bases read: TGTGCCAGCTCACCCACCGTAGACAGGGGGCTCGGAAACACC.

Points on this clone: The read ends 3 residues shy of where the CDR3 ends; the end is completed using the germline J gene. V and J are TRBV6-2 or TRBV6-3 and TRBJ1-2, with 8 bases that match TRBD1. The junction had 4 bases not matched to a gene; V was cut back by 0 bases and J by 4 bases. Germline lookup yields CDR1 MNHEY and CDR2 SVGEGT. The CDR3 consists of 15 residues. CDR3: CASSYSRGTGYGYTF. The sequenced part of the CDR3 DNA is TGTGCCAGCAGTTACTCGCGCGGGACAGGCTATGGC.

In regard to this clone: Read coverage stops 3 residues before the CDR3 terminus; the germline J gene supplies the remainder. The chain recombines TRBV2 with TRBJ2-7; 7 nucleotides match TRBD1. V dropped 6 bases and J dropped 0; count of bases not matched to a gene: 2. CDR3 length equals 13 residues. Germline V gene sequence: CDR1 SNHLY, CDR2 FYNNEI. CDR3 DNA, as far as it was read: TGTGCCAGCAGAGGGGACAGCTCCTACGAG. Protein product: CASRGDSSYE. The full CDR3 reads CASRGDSSYEQYF.

As concerns this clone: The read terminates 3 residues before the CDR3 end, so the remaining end is supplied by the germline J gene. J is TRBJ2-3 and V is TRBV14; a weak D match, TRBD1 (6 bases). CDR1 and CDR2 from the germline V gene are SGHDN and FVKESK. CDR3 length: 19 residues. V was trimmed by 3 bases and J by 0 bases, leaving 22 bases between them. The CDR3 bases that were read are TGTGCCAGCAGCCATTTTTTCCGGGACAATAGGTTCAGCACAGATACG. Its translation: CASSHFFRDNRFSTDT. The entire CDR3 protein is CASSHFFRDNRFSTDTQYF.

Notes on this clone: The CDR3 extends 3 residues past the end of the read, so its final part is completed from the germline J gene. The J gene is TRBJ1-1, the V gene TRBV6-2 or TRBV6-3; 7 bases fit TRBD1. CDR3 length: 16 residues. The germline gives CDR1 MNHEY, CDR2 SVGEGT. Unmatched junction bases numbered 15, after V lost 10 bases and J lost 1 base. This chain's CDR3 is CANSPSPGQKNTEAFF. The DNA read from the CDR3 is TGTGCCAACTCACCCTCCCCGGGACAGAAGAACACTGAA.